The T cell receptor (beta chain) under discussion was sequenced for a study of blood T cells in healthy people across ages. Germline V gene lookup returns CDR1 ENHRY and CDR2 SYGVKD. Trimming removed 0 bases at V and 3 bases at J, with 7 bases between. The CDR3 spans 14 residues. Through a sample-barcoded 5' primer and a J-beta primer mix, a second PCR was run for roughly 6 to 12 cycles. MiXCR, applied by TCRdb to the 5' RACE reads, yields one record per CDR3 protein. The sample includes around 1.1 million distinct CDR3 sequences, roughly two fifths of them seen just once. Healthy Russian Caucasian donors spanned ages about 6 to 100 years.

Sample: blood. The sequence was obtained from a man aged 18 to 29 in good health. The chain recombines TRBV10-3 with TRBJ2-3; possible D gene TRBD2, 5 bases. The CDR3 sequence is CAISESRATDTQYF. CDR3 bases: TGTGCCATCAGTGAGTCGCGGGCAACAGATACGCAGTATTTT.